This TCR beta chain was obtained from a study of blood T cell repertoires in COVID-19. As for the study in general: Sources were T cells, B-cell-depleted T cells, or PBMCs; the material itself was cDNA or gDNA.

This clone was counted a single time. In the study's own analysis: Amplification with reference gene primers provided the estimates of nucleated cell counts. Data came from immunoSEQ multiplex PCR; TCRdb stores just in-frame clones and leaves some out. V and J calls plus clone size are reproduced from that table; the DNA served to infer D and trimming. The sample lists approximately 80,000 clones; 88% were seen once. In germline, CDR1 is MNHEY, CDR2 SVGAGI. There are 15 residues in the CDR3. The J segment lost 5 bases and the V segment lost 8 bases, leaving 11 bases of the junction unmatched. The chain carries TRBV6-5 and TRBJ2-7, with 11 bases matching TRBD2. Sequenced material: peripheral blood. This TCR came from a human donor in a cohort sampled during active COVID-19. The CDR3 bases are TGTGCCAGCCAGGGGTTAGCGGGAGGGGATCACGAGCAGTACTTC. It specifies CASQGLAGGDHEQYF.